These T cell receptor beta chains were read from a single sample in a study of blood T cell repertoires in COVID-19. Sequencing was performed with immunoSEQ multiplex PCR; in TCRdb, only in-frame clones are kept and a portion is missing. Here the sample spans over 250,000 clones, about four fifths being singletons. The sample was PBMCs or T cells enriched from blood (not recorded which). These receptor sequences come from a man aged 35 to 55 who had been exposed to COVID-19. Each CDR3 is given with its conserved first and last residue. Each record gives: clone size, D gene, V gene, J gene, CDR3 protein, CDR3 DNA. D genes are given only for firm matches. The size of a clone is reported for some rows only, either as once, few or many, or as a class for expanded clones.

NA,TRBD2,TRBV27,TRBJ2-1,CASSLVVAGHNEQFF,TGTGCCAGCAGTTTAGTGGTAGCGGGACACAATGAGCAGTTCTTC
NA,NA,TRBV19,TRBJ1-2,CASSIVGRPNYGYTF,TGTGCCAGTAGTATAGTTGGCCGCCCTAACTATGGCTACACCTTC
NA,NA,TRBV14,TRBJ2-2,CASSSSPRLSAGELFF,TGTGCCAGCAGCTCCTCCCCTAGGCTCAGCGCCGGGGAGCTGTTTTTT
NA,NA,TRBV7-8,TRBJ2-7,CASSSSLWRDPYEQYF,TGTGCCAGCAGCAGCTCTCTCTGGCGGGACCCCTACGAGCAGTACTTC
NA,NA,TRBV14,TRBJ1-3,CASSQAAGAGNTIYF,TGTGCCAGCAGCCAAGCGGCCGGGGCTGGAAACACCATATATTTT
NA,TRBD2,TRBV3-1/TRBV3-2,TRBJ2-3,CASSQVRGAGGTDTQYF,TGTGCCAGCAGCCAAGTCCGCGGGGCGGGAGGCACAGATACGCAGTATTTT
NA,NA,TRBV5-1,TRBJ2-2,CASSFGWNTGELFF,TGCGCCAGCAGCTTCGGTTGGAACACCGGGGAGCTGTTTTTT
few,TRBD1,TRBV16,TRBJ1-2,CASSRQGWARTF,TGTGCCAGCAGCCGACAGGGTTGGGCTAGGACCTTC
NA,NA,TRBV6-1,TRBJ1-4,CASSEERVFGKLFF,TGTGCCAGCAGTGAAGAGAGGGTTTTCGGAAAACTGTTTTTT
NA,NA,TRBV27,TRBJ1-2,CASSPWGGGFDGYTF,TGTGCCAGCAGTCCATGGGGGGGAGGGTTTGACGGCTACACCTTC
NA,TRBD1,TRBV19,TRBJ2-7,CASSLGGQAGYEQYF,TGTGCCAGTAGTCTCGGGGGACAGGCGGGCTACGAGCAGTACTTC
NA,TRBD1,TRBV2,TRBJ1-1,CASSEVKGAYLNTEAFF,TGTGCCAGCAGTGAAGTAAAGGGGGCATATTTGAACACTGAAGCTTTCTTT
NA,TRBD1,TRBV19,TRBJ1-2,CASSHGTGNYGYTF,TGTGCCAGTAGTCACGGGACAGGGAACTATGGCTACACCTTC
NA,NA,TRBV27,TRBJ2-7,CASSLRGGRSYEQYF,TGTGCCAGCAGCCTGAGGGGGGGACGCTCCTACGAGCAGTACTTC
once,TRBD1,TRBV2,TRBJ1-6,CASSPLPGQANSPLHF,TGTGCCAGCTCTCCATTACCGGGACAGGCAAATTCACCCCTCCACTTT
NA,NA,TRBV19,TRBJ2-2,CASIQWSTGELFF,TGTGCCAGCATCCAGTGGTCTACCGGGGAGCTGTTTTTT
few,NA,TRBV7-9,TRBJ1-3,CASSLRRGPHLNTIYF,TGTGCCAGCAGCTTACGTCGTGGGCCGCATTTAAACACCATATATTTT
NA,NA,TRBV13,TRBJ1-2,CASSLSGGNYGYTF,TGTGCCAGCAGCTTATCGGGAGGAAACTATGGCTACACCTTC
NA,NA,TRBV6-5,TRBJ1-1,CASSSTAITEAFF,TGTGCCAGCAGCTCGACAGCCATCACTGAAGCTTTCTTT
NA,NA,TRBV30,TRBJ2-1,CAWSPDLTDEQFF,TGTGCCTGGAGTCCTGATTTAACGGATGAGCAGTTCTTC
NA,NA,TRBV11-2,TRBJ1-6,CASSQNEGVGSPLHF,TGTGCCAGCAGCCAGAATGAAGGAGTAGGATCACCCCTCCACTTT
NA,NA,TRBV6-5,TRBJ2-5,CASSYTGMTGVETQYF,TGTGCCAGCAGTTACACCGGTATGACGGGAGTTGAGACCCAGTACTTC
once,NA,TRBV16,TRBJ2-1,CASSRGAAYNEQFF,TGTGCCAGCAGCCGGGGCGCCGCCTACAATGAGCAGTTCTTC
NA,TRBD2,TRBV5-6,TRBJ2-7,CASSPEVSGIYEQYF,TGTGCCAGCAGCCCGGAGGTTAGCGGGATTTACGAGCAGTACTTC
few,TRBD2,TRBV7-8,TRBJ2-7,CASSLDVGAGGLLYEQYF,TGTGCCAGCAGCTTAGATGTAGGGGCGGGAGGGCTCCTTTACGAGCAGTACTTC
NA,TRBD1,TRBV7-6,TRBJ1-1,CASSLTDRGHTEAFF,TGTGCCAGCAGCTTAACGGACAGGGGGCACACTGAAGCTTTCTTT
NA,TRBD1,TRBV5-4,TRBJ1-3,CASSYDRGGGNTIYF,TGTGCCAGCAGCTATGACAGGGGCGGAGGAAACACCATATATTTT
NA,NA,TRBV3-1/TRBV3-2,TRBJ2-5,CASSRTVGTQYF,TGTGCCAGCTCTAGGACTGTTGGGACCCAGTACTTC
NA,NA,TRBV15,TRBJ2-5,CATSRATEYQETQYF,TGTGCCACCAGCAGGGCGACAGAGTACCAAGAGACCCAGTACTTC
NA,NA,TRBV4-1,TRBJ1-2,CASSQVDLKGYTF,TGCGCCAGCAGCCAAGTGGACTTAAAAGGCTACACCTTC
NA,NA,TRBV28,TRBJ2-7,CATNTRDFAYF,TGTGCCACCAATACCCGGGACTTCGCGTACTTC
once,TRBD2,TRBV9,TRBJ2-5,CASSVGSGSAQETQYF,TGTGCCAGCAGCGTAGGCAGCGGGAGCGCCCAAGAGACCCAGTACTTC
NA,NA,TRBV7-9,TRBJ2-7,CASSHLVAYEQYF,TGTGCCAGCAGCCATCTAGTGGCCTACGAGCAGTACTTC
NA,NA,TRBV12-5,TRBJ1-4,CASGLVREGPLNEKLFF,TGTGCTAGTGGTTTGGTACGGGAAGGGCCGCTTAATGAAAAACTGTTTTTT
few,TRBD1,TRBV7-8,TRBJ1-5,CASSPGTGAPKDQPQHF,TGTGCCAGCAGCCCCGGGACAGGCGCCCCTAAGGATCAGCCCCAGCATTTT
NA,TRBD2,TRBV7-9,TRBJ2-1,CASSLGSGLATANEQFF,TGTGCCAGCAGCTTAGGGTCGGGACTAGCGACCGCAAATGAGCAGTTCTTC